Reported below is one T cell receptor (beta chain). Its specificity is not known. This record belongs to a study of shared clonotypes between healthy human individuals. Trimming removed 5 bases at V and 9 bases at J, with 14 bases between. The length of the CDR3 is 13 residues. CDR1 is SNHLY, CDR2 FYNNEI, per germline. TCRdb's table, derived via immunoSEQ multiplex PCR, lists solely in-frame clones and lacks some. The sample has 1,500,000 or so clones; roughly 97% are singletons. Study-wide results and limits: Deeper or shallower sequencing was expected to change how clonotypes are shared among donors. Incomplete sequencing of sorted subsets was indicated by rarefaction despite large depth. The represented genetic and exposure-history diversity was limited by the small number of donors.

V gene TRBV2 combines with J gene TRBJ2-1, with D unclear. The TCR was taken from a young man in good health. The sample was naive CD4+ T cells sorted from blood. Subset defined: CD45RA+ positively selected. The CDR3 DNA is TGTGCCAGCAGTCTTGCGCGGTCTGGTGAGCAGTTCTTC. Protein sequence: CASSLARSGEQFF. The full variable domain, completed using reference TRBV2 and TRBJ2-1, is EPEVTQTPSHQVTQMGQEVILRCVPISNHLYFYWYRQILGQKVEFLVSFYNNEISEKSEIFDDQFSVERPDGSNFTLKIRSTKLEDSAMYFCASSLARSGEQFFGPGTRLTVL.